This TCR beta chain emerged from a study of shared clonotypes between healthy human individuals. Sorted subsets were amplified in replicate PCRs using 200 ng DNA, some 31,000 T cell genomes. Assay: immunoSEQ multiplex PCR; the TCRdb copy retains only in-frame clones and omits some. The sample lists 1,100,000 or so clones, 70% to 80% occurring once. Donors were healthy HIV-negative adults without recent acute infections or vaccinations. CDR1 is ENHRY and CDR2 is SYGVKD in the germline V gene. Trimming pared 2 bases from V and 5 bases from J, leaving 4 bases between. The CDR3 spans 12 residues. Sequences were obtained from memory CD4+ T cells from PBMCs. Subset: CD45RA-negative fraction. The source of this sequence is a man aged 18 to 35 in good health. Some clones in this sample may be carry-over from other donors' samples. V gene TRBV10-3 combines with J gene TRBJ2-1; D is undetermined. CDR3 loop: CAISEENNEQFF. CDR3 nucleotide sequence: TGTGCCATCAGTGAGGAAAACAATGAGCAGTTCTTC.